This T cell receptor beta chain is drawn from a study of blood T cell repertoires in COVID-19. Study context: Whether acute or convalescent, the COVID-19 samples came from the United States, Italy and Spain.

Enrollees, about 18 to 89 years old, lived in 24 US areas. Allocation to cohorts depended on clinical history reported by the participants. Before being deemed recovered, Cohort 3 donors had two negative PCRs, clearance, or symptom resolution. TCRdb's table, derived via immunoSEQ multiplex PCR, lists solely in-frame clones and lacks some. The sample records about 150,000 clones, 70% to 90% being singletons. Germline CDR1 reads GTSNPN; CDR2 reads SVGIG (reference sequence). The CDR3 extends over 13 amino acids. Between the trimmed V and J ends, which lost 5 bases and 4 bases, there was a span of 14 bases.

Material for sequencing was PBMCs or T cells enriched from blood (not recorded which). This sequence joins TRBV30 and TRBJ1-1; D is unresolved. This receptor was identified in a woman between 40 and 50 years old who had recovered from COVID-19. The CDR3 sequence is CAWLDPGRTEAFF. The CDR3 bases are TGTGCCTGGTTAGACCCGGGTCGCACTGAAGCTTTCTTT.